The subject of this entry is one T cell receptor beta chain. Its specific antigen is unknown. No base-level quality is on record; no much larger clone is a single base apart. The cohort comprised more than 550 healthy bone marrow donors. All cohort members were sampled while nominally healthy, although unrecorded immune exposures were likely present. The donor tested CMV seropositive and was one of the 289 seropositive cohort members. Each donor provided a peripheral blood sample, and peripheral blood mononuclear cells were used for TCR beta sequencing. The Qiagen DNeasy Blood Extraction Kit was used to extract genomic DNA from the blood cell samples. The entry originates in a study of cytomegalovirus exposure and HLA in healthy donors (TCRdb year 2017). In the study overall: In an earlier analysis of about 560 of the donors, about 260 Gb of sequence data and 90 million to 130 million unique TCR beta sequences from about 190 million T cells were reported. Class I and class II HLA loci were covered by the typing at four-digit resolution. In an earlier analysis of 587 of the donors, high-throughput TCR beta sequencing was used to judge whether each TCR beta V gene segment behaved as functional or pseudogenic. Genome-wide SNP genotypes for about 65% of the 666 donors were used in a later genetic analysis, which treated that subset as a discovery cohort. All discovery cohort repertoires had been generated using a single sequencing platform. The genetic ancestry cluster associated with self-reported Caucasian donors included around four fifths of the approximately 400 genotyped donors. In the later analysis, no new phenotypic data were used to find candidate immune exposures; instead, reliance was placed on TCR beta sequences and their occurrence across donors. Donor age, sex, ethnicity and CMV serostatus were compiled alongside the repertoire data. Across some 400 genotyped donors of the cohort, an average of roughly 250,000 unique TCR beta nucleotide sequences per donor were sequenced, and 15% to 20% of those sequences were non-productive. The study used immunosequencing to profile the T cell repertoires of 666 subjects and linked those repertoires to cytomegalovirus serostatus. A later analysis re-analyzed previously published TCR beta repertoires from 666 donors and added high-resolution HLA genotyping to study TCR occurrence patterns. Roughly five DR-DQ haplotypes were treated as single units for association and clustering because of strong linkage in the cohort. The study combined high-throughput TCR immunosequencing, statistical association of individual TCRs with disease status, and machine learning to predict cytomegalovirus infection status. About 330 gigabases of sequencing data and around 80 million unique TCR sequences made up an early release that covered several hundred HLA-typed donors. The aim of the study was to test whether cataloging public T cell receptors could identify signatures of past pathogen exposure. Typing coverage differed by locus: A, B, C, DRB1 and DQB1 were typed in roughly 620-630 donors, DQA1 in about 500, DPA1 in some 600, and DPB1 in around 490. In addition to the first cohort of roughly 670 subjects, a separate validation cohort of 130 or so different subjects was used.

Study-wide findings and limitations: According to a later analysis, TCR association rates differed among HLA loci, with DRB1 alleles showing the most associated TCRs and HLA-C alleles showing the fewest. Correlated functional status among segregating V segments might reflect linkage disequilibrium, but an unknown experimental factor could not be ruled out. Because counts were too low, 15 to 20 rarely observed V segments, including chromosome 9 orphons, were left out of the earlier analysis of 587 of the donors. A later genetic analysis associated a missense DCLRE1C variant with V-gene and J-gene trimming of TCR beta chains, and an independent cohort replicated the association. Sequencing depth was assumed to be roughly uniform across donors in the presence/absence analyses, though that assumption may not hold. A total of 150 or so TCR beta chains were listed by the study as associated with cytomegalovirus. It was suggested by the authors that the approach could potentially be generalized to other disease states and immunological phenotypes. Compared with equally common non-associated chains, HLA-associated TCR beta chains in a later analysis were more clonally expanded and had lower generation probabilities. Immune exposure information for the cohort was limited to CMV serostatus. In a later genetic analysis, fewer N-insertions in productive TCRs were reported among donors in an Asian-associated ancestry cluster than the approximately 670-donor mean. The classifier was reported to diagnose cytomegalovirus status with high specificity and sensitivity in both the original cohort and the validation cohort. In vitro tests confirmed that a few of the cytomegalovirus-associated TCR beta chains recognize cytomegalovirus antigens. In this cohort, only TCR beta chains were sequenced, and detectable features were limited by the absence of alpha or paired-chain data. HLA typing was unavailable for some donors at each locus, so association tests used only the typed subset. Across donors, most TCR sequences were observed very rarely, whereas some public TCRs were present in many individuals. Some IMGT-functional V segments, including TRBV6-2 and TRBV6-3, could not be distinguished by the 87-base-pair reads and were therefore excluded. A later analysis found that most CMV-associated TCR beta chains appeared HLA-restricted, with HLA associations seemingly driven largely by CMV exposure. A later analysis reported that several top co-occurrence clusters appeared linked to parvovirus B19, influenza, CMV and Epstein-Barr virus. Specific HLA alleles were associated with around 18,000 TCR beta sequences at a false discovery rate of 0.05 in a later analysis. In an earlier analysis of several hundred of the donors, most TCR beta V segments were observed in productive rearrangements about 87% or about 30% of the time, broadly matching IMGT annotations. The sequencing pipeline was judged likely to have produced a cluster of highly shared sequence variants as a technical artifact. When HLA alleles, especially DR and DQ, strongly co-occurred, TCR associations were difficult to assign to individual alleles. A further reported finding was that TCR beta sequences accurately predicted the HLA-A and HLA-B alleles for most subjects in the first cohort.

The CDR3 starts with the cysteine, ends with the phenylalanine, and has 13 residues. Only the CDR3 portion is preserved as DNA: 39 bases, with reading frame beginning at the first base. V lost 5 bases and J lost 0 bases; the stretch between them is 11 bases long. CDR1 and CDR2 are read off the germline V gene as SQVTM and ANQGSEA. Library construction relied on the immunoSEQ multiplex PCR assay. For the multiplex PCR, a mixture combining 60 forward primers for TCR Vbeta segments and 13 reverse primers for TCR Jbeta segments was used. A multiplex PCR assay on genomic DNA amplified the CDR3 region of rearranged TCR beta genes. The Illumina HiSeq System was used to sequence the amplified TCR beta libraries as 87-base-pair reads. Per the source publication's procedure: A later analysis tallied around 87 million unique TCR beta chains across the 610 or so repertoires, and about 10 million of those chains were shared by two or more donors. To remove PCR and sequencing errors, raw reads were error-corrected and collapsed into unique sequences using a nearest-neighbor algorithm that merged closely related sequences. V, D and J gene segments were assigned by aligning CDR3 sequences to IMGT reference sequences. For a sequence to be retained, a match of at least six nucleotides was required to both a V gene segment and a J gene segment. A rearrangement counted as productive if the CDR3 had no stop codons and remained in frame with V and J, and every other rearrangement counted as non-productive. CDR3 was defined by IMGT convention, running from the second conserved V-encoded cysteine to the conserved J-encoded phenylalanine. The earlier analysis of 550 to 650 of the donors excluded any sequence lacking an unambiguous match to a single V gene segment. In an earlier analysis of approximately 590 of the donors, a V segment was called functional when productive rearrangements were above 56.7%, and segregating when the standard deviation between donors exceeded 5%. To diagnose cytomegalovirus status from the catalog of TCR beta chain sequences, a statistical classification framework was built. A later analysis assigned V and J genes by comparing TCR nucleotide sequences with IMGT/GENE-DB human TR gene sequences. The TCRdist pipeline was used in a later analysis to assign CDR3 sequences and most-parsimonious VDJ recombination scenarios. A later analysis defined each TCR beta chain by its CDR3 amino acid sequence plus V-gene family, and excluded reads lacking a unique V-gene family. As a way to deal with suspected cross-contamination and a sequencing artifact, a later analysis dropped hundreds of nucleotide sequences that were highly shared and had low generation probability. In a later analysis, a clonal expansion index was calculated for each public chain from normalized within-repertoire ranks of inferred template counts. Generation probabilities in a later analysis came from a VDJ recombination model fitted to out-of-frame rearrangements, and those results were checked against IGoR. A later analysis scored TCR-TCR, TCR-HLA and TCR-CMV co-occurrence with hypergeometric tests, applying a repertoire-size bias correction to TCR pairs. In a later analysis, false discovery rates were estimated by permuting HLA or CMV assignments 20 times. In a later analysis, co-occurring TCRs were grouped using DBSCAN, and TCRdist sequence similarity was added for clustering within HLA-allele-positive subsets. Co-occurrence clustering excluded repertoires with fewer than 30,000 or more than 120,000 public chains, plus five with anomalous nucleotide sharing. This immuneACCESS table, as held by TCRdb, lists in-frame sequences with V and J called but not all clones. Of the missing ones, under half trace to an unresolved V gene in checked studies; the others have no known cause. Clonal size and the V and J genes are those of that table, whereas D and trimming came from the DNA. In this sample the table shows some 250,000 clones, around 76% of which occur a single time. Clones ranked in the top ten supply 4.5% to 6% of the sample.

The chain uses TRBV29-1 and TRBJ2-7; no D gene can be assigned with confidence. The receptor comes from a middle-aged woman in good health and CMV-seropositive. The specimen was PBMCs. CDR3 sequence: CSVLQLSSYEQYF. The DNA sequence follows: TGCAGCGTTTTACAGCTTTCCTCCTACGAGCAGTACTTC.